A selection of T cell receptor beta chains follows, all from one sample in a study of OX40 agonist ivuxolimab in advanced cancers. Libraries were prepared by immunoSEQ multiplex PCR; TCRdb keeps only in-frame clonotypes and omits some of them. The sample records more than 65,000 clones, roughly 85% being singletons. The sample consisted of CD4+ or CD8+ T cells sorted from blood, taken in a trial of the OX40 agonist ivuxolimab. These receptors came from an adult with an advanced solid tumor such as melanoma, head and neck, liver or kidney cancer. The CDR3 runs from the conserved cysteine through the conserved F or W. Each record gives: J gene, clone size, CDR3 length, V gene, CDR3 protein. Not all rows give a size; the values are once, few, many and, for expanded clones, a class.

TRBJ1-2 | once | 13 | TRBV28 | CASSFDLVYGYTF
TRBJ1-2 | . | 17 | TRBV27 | CASSRGGGTAMNYGYTF
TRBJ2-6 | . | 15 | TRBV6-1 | CASSGQNSGANVLTF
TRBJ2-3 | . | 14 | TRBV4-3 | CASSPQRGPDTQYF
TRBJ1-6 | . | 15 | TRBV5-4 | CASSRGQGNGSPLHF
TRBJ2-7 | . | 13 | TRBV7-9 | CASSPRWPYEQYF
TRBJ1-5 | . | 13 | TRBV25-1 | CASRGQAGQPQHF
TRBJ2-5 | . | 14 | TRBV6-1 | CASSVSAPVETQYF
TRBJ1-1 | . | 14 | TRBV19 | CASSINRGNTEAFF
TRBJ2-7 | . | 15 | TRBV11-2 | CASSLGAAGGSEQYF
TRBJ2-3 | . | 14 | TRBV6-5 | CASSRDRAGDTQYF
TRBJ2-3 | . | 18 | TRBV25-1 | CASSVGTSGTRNTDTQYF
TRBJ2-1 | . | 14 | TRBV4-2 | CASMGSGGYNEQFF
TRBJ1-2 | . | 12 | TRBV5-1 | CASSFDQVSYTF